This T cell receptor (beta chain) was observed in a study of T cell repertoires in cytomegalovirus infection. In the study overall: CMV epitopes, recently identified HLA-C-restricted and well-studied HLA-B-restricted, were used. Public TCR beta signature analysis indicated the presence of both CMV infection and matching HLA type.

TCRdb called the reads again in MiXCR, with one record for every CDR3 protein. Of hundreds of thousands of distinct CDR3 sequences in the sample, roughly 33% are singletons; the top ten hold under 15%. Overall study results and limits: Clonotype analysis showed dominance of the ex vivo response by HLA-C-restricted CMV-specific TCR beta clonotypes. Identification of carriers of CMV plus the relevant HLA was achieved through cumulative public TCR beta family frequency.

Trimming left V 5 bases short and J 0 bases short, with 14 bases between. The CDR3 is 16 amino acids. Germline V gene sequence: CDR1 MDHEN, CDR2 SYDVKM. About this clonotype: Its antigen is still unknown.

The material sequenced was cultured CD8+ T cells from PBMCs, taken from culture after CMV antigen stimulation. This receptor was obtained from a human donor in good health (CMV status not recorded). Some clones in this sample may be carry-over from other donors' samples. The chain recombines TRBV28 with TRBJ1-5; tentatively, D is TRBD1 (5 bases). DNA for the CDR3: TGTGCCAGCAGTCTACCTGCAGGGTATAGCAATCAGCCCCAGCATTTT. It translates to CASSLPAGYSNQPQHF.